This T cell receptor (beta chain) was sequenced during a study of cytomegalovirus exposure and HLA in healthy donors. As for the study in general: Earlier work reported 117 million unique TCR beta sequences from roughly 180 million T cells.

Per the germline V gene, CDR1 is SGHVS and CDR2 is FNYEAQ. Trimming shortened V by 7 bases and J by 0 bases, and 9 bases separated the two germline ends. This CDR3 has 13 residues. Details on this clone: Its matching antigen is unknown.

Findings and caveats of the study: An assumption of roughly uniform sequencing depth across donors underlay the presence/absence analyses. Through in vitro validation, a few CMV-associated chains were shown to be specific for CMV antigens. Immune exposure information available was restricted to CMV serostatus.

PCR was performed using 60 Vbeta and 13 Jbeta primers. Only in-frame clones appear in the TCRdb table, and some are missing; sequencing was by immunoSEQ multiplex PCR. This sample has some 130,000 clones, with roughly 65% found just once. The rearrangement uses TRBV7-6 and TRBJ1-1; tentatively, D is TRBD1 (5 bases). Material for sequencing was PBMCs. This clonotype originated in a man aged 35 to 55 in good health and CMV-seropositive. The CDR3 reads CASTLQVNTEAFF. The CDR3, as DNA: TGTGCCAGCACCCTACAGGTGAACACTGAAGCTTTCTTT.